The 23 T cell receptor beta chains presented below share a single source sample, sequenced in a study of T cell responses to AZD1222 COVID-19 vaccine. TCRdb keeps only in-frame clones here, not all; method: immunoSEQ multiplex PCR. Found here are about 140,000 clones, approximately 84% of them singletons; the top ten hold 4.1%. The material was peripheral blood, obtained on day 0 of AZD1222 vaccination. The receptors derive from an adult in good health.

This clone has just one count. V gene TRBV7-2 combines with J gene TRBJ1-4; possibly TRBD1 for D (5 bases). The germline V gene encodes CDR1 SGHTA and CDR2 FQGNSA. The CDR3 has 14 amino acids. V was pared by 5 bases and J by 5 bases, with 12 bases between. The CDR3 bases are TGTGCCAGCAGCCAGCCAAGGGGCAATGAAAAACTGTTTTTT. Translating it yields CASSQPRGNEKLFF.

The V and J genes are TRBV7-8 and TRBJ2-7, with D possibly TRBD2 on 5 matching bases. CDR3 length: 15 residues. V lost 1 base and J lost 3, with 13 bases in between. Germline loops: CDR1 SGHVS, CDR2 FQNEAQ. CDR3 region: CASSLEGHRGYEQYF. The CDR3 DNA reads TGTGCCAGCAGCTTAGAGGGCCATCGGGGCTACGAGCAGTACTTC.

In this sample, this clone turned up a few times. This chain links TRBV14 with TRBJ2-3; D remains ambiguous. CDR3 length: 15 residues. The V end lost 0 bases, the J end lost 3 bases, and 10 bases lay between the germline ends. Germline V gives CDR1 SGHDN, CDR2 FVKESK. The CDR3 DNA reads TGTGCCAGCAGCCAAGATTGGCAGGCTACAGATACGCAGTATTTT. The encoded protein is CASSQDWQATDTQYF.

The chain has TRBV6-5 and TRBJ1-5; perhaps TRBD1 as D (5 bases). The CDR3 totals 13 residues. Trimming shortened V by 10 bases and J by 5 bases, and 15 bases separated the two germline ends. Germline V CDR1 and CDR2: MNHEY, SVGAGI. DNA for the CDR3: TGTGCCACGAAGGGAGACAGTTATCAGCCCCAGCATTTT. It is translated as CATKGDSYQPQHF.

This rearrangement joins TRBV28 to TRBJ2-5, with 11 bases matching TRBD2. J gave up 2 bases and V 4 bases, and 3 bases lay outside the gene matches. The V gene's germline CDR1 is MDHEN and CDR2 SYDVKM. The CDR3 is 15 residues long. CDR3 DNA: TGTGCCAGCAGTTCCCGACTAGCGGGGCAAGAGACCCAGTACTTC. Its translation is CASSSRLAGQETQYF. The entire variable domain, with the rest obtained from reference TRBV28 and TRBJ2-5, is as follows: DVKVTQSSRYLVKRTGEKVFLECVQDMDHENMFWYRQDPGLGLRLIYFSYDVKMKEKGDIPEGYSVSREKKERFSLILESASTNQTSMYLCASSSRLAGQETQYFGPGTRLLVL.

The chain uses TRBV19 and TRBJ1-2; perhaps TRBD1 as D (5 bases). CDR3 length equals 14 residues. CDR1 is LNHDA and CDR2 is SQIVND in the germline V gene (reference sequence). V was pared by 6 bases and J by 4 bases, with 15 bases between. The CDR3 loop is CASSMGRQPYGYTF. CDR3 nucleotide sequence: TGTGCCAGTAGCATGGGACGCCAACCCTATGGCTACACCTTC.

In this sample, this clone turned up once. CDR3 DNA: TGTGCCAGCAGCCCGGCCTGGACGGCATCCTATGGCTACACCTTC. Its protein is CASSPAWTASYGYTF. The V gene is TRBV3-1 (or the pseudogene TRBV3-2), the J gene TRBJ1-2; D not certain. The ends were cut back, 4 bases at V and 4 bases at J, with 16 bases in the middle. The germline V gene has CDR1 LGHDT and CDR2 YNNKEL (reference sequence). The CDR3 length is 15 residues.

The rearrangement joins TRBV6-5 to TRBJ2-5; D is possibly TRBD1 or TRBD2 (5 bases each). V dropped 4 bases and J dropped 2 bases, with 14 bases sitting between them. Per germline, CDR1 MNHEY and CDR2 SVGAGI. This CDR3 region has 15 residues. CDR3 coding DNA: TGTGCCAGCAGTTTGGGACGCGGGTTACAAGAGACCCAGTACTTC. It yields the protein CASSLGRGLQETQYF.

This clone showed up just a few times. This sequence joins TRBV14 and TRBJ1-3; D gene unclear. Per the germline V gene, CDR1 is SGHDN and CDR2 is FVKESK. V was pared by 4 bases and J by 1 base, with 17 bases between. The CDR3 sequence is 17 residues long. The CDR3 region is CASSPRIGGLSGNTIYF. DNA of the CDR3: TGTGCCAGCAGCCCACGTATTGGTGGGCTTTCTGGAAACACCATATATTTT.

This clone turned up a few times. The rearrangement links TRBV2 to TRBJ1-5; the D gene is possibly TRBD1 (5 bases). The germline V gene encodes CDR1 SNHLY and CDR2 FYNNEI. This CDR3 comprises 15 residues. Trimming stripped 7 bases from V and 2 bases from J, with 15 bases between. The CDR3 loop reads CASKGEGTRNQPQHF. CDR3 nucleotides: TGTGCCAGCAAGGGAGAGGGGACCCGCAATCAGCCCCAGCATTTT.

This chain connects TRBV3-1 (or the pseudogene TRBV3-2) to TRBJ1-4; D is uncertain. The CDR3 contains 13 residues. Trimming shortened V by 5 bases and J by 6 bases, and 10 bases separated the two germline ends. Germline assignment: CDR1 LGHDT and CDR2 YNNKEL (reference sequence). CDR3 DNA: TGTGCCAGCAGCAAGTCCGGGGATGAAAAACTGTTTTTT. Protein product: CASSKSGDEKLFF.

CDR3 nucleotide sequence: TGTGCCAGCAGTTTAGGCAGGGGAGGGGCCACTGAAGCTTTCTTT. Protein sequence: CASSLGRGGATEAFF. The rearrangement joins TRBV27 to TRBJ1-1; TRBD1 is a possible D gene (6 bases). Germline V CDR1 and CDR2: MNHEY, SMNVEV (reference sequence). The ends were cut back, 2 bases at V and 4 bases at J, with 14 bases in the middle. This CDR3 contains 15 residues.

V and J are TRBV2 and TRBJ1-4; D is perhaps TRBD1 (6 bases). CDR3 size: 14 residues. The ends were cut back, 11 bases at V and 5 bases at J, with 18 bases in the middle. Germline lookup yields CDR1 SNHLY and CDR2 FYNNEI. The CDR3 sequence is CALQGQGRNEKLFF. The CDR3 bases are TGTGCCTTACAGGGACAAGGGAGAAATGAAAAACTGTTTTTT. Filled out from reference TRBV2 and TRBJ1-4, the complete variable domain reads EPEVTQTPSHQVTQMGQEVILRCVPISNHLYFYWYRQILGQKVEFLVSFYNNEISEKSEIFDDQFSVERPDGSNFTLKIRSTKLEDSAMYFCALQGQGRNEKLFFGSGTQLSVL.

This clone has just one count. As DNA, the CDR3 is TGTGCCAGCAGTTACGGCAGGGCCTATGGCTACACCTTC. Encoded protein: CASSYGRAYGYTF. The J gene is TRBJ1-2, the V gene TRBV6-5; maybe TRBD1 (5 bases). Germline CDR1 and CDR2: MNHEY and SVGAGI. This CDR3 region has 13 residues. Between the trimmed V and J ends, which lost 2 bases and 4 bases, there was a span of 8 bases.

This rearrangement joins TRBV30 to TRBJ1-1; D gene ambiguous. Germline V gene lookup returns CDR1 GTSNPN and CDR2 SVGIG (reference sequence). With 2 bases removed from V and 0 bases from J, the gap between germline ends came to 7 bases. There are 13 residues in the CDR3. The CDR3: CAWSPGLNTEAFF. The CDR3, as DNA: TGTGCCTGGAGTCCAGGACTGAACACTGAAGCTTTCTTT. The variable domain in full, completed from reference TRBV30 and TRBJ1-1, reads SQTIHQWPATLVQPVGSPLSLECTVEGTSNPNLYWYRQAAGRGLQLLFYSVGIGQISSEVPQNLSASRPQDRQFILSSKKLLLSDSGFYLCAWSPGLNTEAFFGQGTRLTVV.

Comment on this clone: Other DNA sequences in the same sample also yield this CDR3. This chain connects TRBV6-5 to TRBJ1-2; D not resolved. The V and J ends lost 0 bases and 3 bases respectively, with 8 bases between them. The germline V gene has CDR1 MNHEY and CDR2 SVGAGI. This CDR3 contains 14 residues. The CDR3 region has the DNA TGTGCCAGCAGTTACTCGGGCAGAGACTATGGCTACACCTTC. It specifies CASSYSGRDYGYTF.

In this sample, this clone turned up once. The chain combines TRBV5-1 with TRBJ1-4, with 9 positions matching TRBD1. CDR1 is SGHRS and CDR2 is YFSETQ in the germline V gene. There are 20 residues in the CDR3. V dropped 4 bases and J dropped 0; count of bases not matched to a gene: 16. CDR3: CASSPQLRQGVSATNEKLFF. DNA of the CDR3: TGCGCCAGCAGCCCACAACTCCGACAGGGGGTCAGTGCAACTAATGAAAAACTGTTTTTT.

A single count supports this clone. The chain links TRBV11-3 to TRBJ2-2, with 8 nucleotides matching TRBD2. CDR1 is SGHNT, CDR2 YENEEA, per germline. The CDR3 runs 13 residues. V shed 11 bases and J 5 bases; nucleotides not matched to a gene: 7. The CDR3 DNA reads as TGTGCCTCCCGGGGGGGTGCGACCGGGGAGCTGTTTTTT. As protein: CASRGGATGELFF.

This chain joins TRBV6-1 and TRBJ2-7; no clear D gene. CDR3 length: 13 residues. V was pared by 1 base and J by 1 base, with 5 bases between. Germline V lookup: CDR1 MNHNS, CDR2 SASEGT. CDR3 sequence reads: CASSEEGSYEQYF. DNA for the CDR3: TGTGCCAGCAGTGAAGAGGGTTCCTACGAGCAGTACTTC.

This rearrangement joins TRBV6-5 to TRBJ1-3; the D is unclear. This CDR3 is 12 amino acids long. V gave up 5 bases and J gave up 4 bases, with 6 bases separating them. The germline V gene has CDR1 MNHEY and CDR2 SVGAGI. The CDR3 sequence is CASSTVGNTIYF. In nucleotides, the CDR3 is TGTGCCAGCAGTACAGTCGGAAACACCATATATTTT.

In this sample, this clone turned up a few times. The gene calls are TRBV9 and TRBJ2-3, with a tentative D call TRBD2 (5 bases). The ends were cut back, 0 bases at V and 3 bases at J, with 5 bases in the middle. Germline CDR1 reads SGDLS; CDR2 reads YYNGEE. The CDR3 contains 13 residues. DNA of the CDR3: TGTGCCAGCAGCGTAGCGGGGACAGATACGCAGTATTTT. Its translation: CASSVAGTDTQYF.

The chain is built from TRBV6-1 and TRBJ2-6; 7 nucleotides match TRBD1. This CDR3 comprises 18 residues. Per the germline V gene, CDR1 is MNHNS and CDR2 is SASEGT. V lost 3 bases, J lost 3 bases, and 11 bases stayed unmatched. The CDR3 bases are TGTGCCAGCAGTGATCTAAGGAAGGGGGCAGGTGGGGCCAACGTCCTGACTTTC. It translates to CASSDLRKGAGGANVLTF.

The rearrangement joins TRBV4-1 to TRBJ1-1; tentative D call: TRBD1 (5 bases). The germline V gene encodes CDR1 MGHRA and CDR2 YSYEKL. V was clipped by 0 bases and J by 3 bases, with 14 bases between them. This CDR3 spans 16 amino acids. The CDR3 DNA reads TGCGCCAGCAGCCAAGATTATCCTGGAGGGGACACTGAAGCTTTCTTT. As protein: CASSQDYPGGDTEAFF.